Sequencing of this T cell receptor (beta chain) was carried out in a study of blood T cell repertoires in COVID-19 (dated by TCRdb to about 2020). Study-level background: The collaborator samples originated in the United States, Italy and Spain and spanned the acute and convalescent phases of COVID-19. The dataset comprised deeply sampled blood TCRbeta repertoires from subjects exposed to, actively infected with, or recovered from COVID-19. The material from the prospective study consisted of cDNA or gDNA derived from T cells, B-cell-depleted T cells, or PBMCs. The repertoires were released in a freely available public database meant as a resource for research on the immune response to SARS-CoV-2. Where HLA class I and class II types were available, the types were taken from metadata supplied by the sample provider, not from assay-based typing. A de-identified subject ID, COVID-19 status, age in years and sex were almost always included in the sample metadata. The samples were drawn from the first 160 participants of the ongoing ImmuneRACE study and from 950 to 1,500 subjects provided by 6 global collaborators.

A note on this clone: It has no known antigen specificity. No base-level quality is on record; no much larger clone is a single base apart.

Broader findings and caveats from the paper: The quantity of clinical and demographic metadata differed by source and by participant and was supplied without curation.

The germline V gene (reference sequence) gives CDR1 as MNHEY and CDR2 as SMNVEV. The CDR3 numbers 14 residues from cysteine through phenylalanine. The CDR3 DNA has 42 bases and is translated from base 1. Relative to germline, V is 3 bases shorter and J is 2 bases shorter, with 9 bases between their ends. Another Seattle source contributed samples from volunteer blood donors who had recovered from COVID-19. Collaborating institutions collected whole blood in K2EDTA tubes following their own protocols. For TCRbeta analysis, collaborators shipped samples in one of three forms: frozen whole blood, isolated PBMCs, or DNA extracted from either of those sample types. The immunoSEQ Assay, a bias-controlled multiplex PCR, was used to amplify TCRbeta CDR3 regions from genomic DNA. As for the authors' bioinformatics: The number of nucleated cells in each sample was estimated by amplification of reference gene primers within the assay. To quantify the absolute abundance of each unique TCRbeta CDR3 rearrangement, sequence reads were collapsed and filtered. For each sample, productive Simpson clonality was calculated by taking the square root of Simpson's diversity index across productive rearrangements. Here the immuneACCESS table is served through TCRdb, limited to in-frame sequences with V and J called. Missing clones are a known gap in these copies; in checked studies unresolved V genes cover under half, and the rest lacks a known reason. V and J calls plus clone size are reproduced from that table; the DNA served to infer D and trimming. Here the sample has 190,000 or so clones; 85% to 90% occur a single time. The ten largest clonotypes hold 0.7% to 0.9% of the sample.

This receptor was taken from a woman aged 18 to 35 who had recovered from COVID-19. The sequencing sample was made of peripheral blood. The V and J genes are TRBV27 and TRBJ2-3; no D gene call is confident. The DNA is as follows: TGTGCCAGCAGTTTGGTCAGATACACAGATACGCAGTATTTT. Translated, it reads CASSLVRYTDTQYF.